This T cell receptor beta chain is from a study of shared clonotypes between healthy human individuals. The naive CD8 population came from CD45RO-negative cells selected for CCR7, without terminally differentiated effector memory CD45RA+ cells. Produced via immunoSEQ multiplex PCR; TCRdb's table is partial and in-frame only. This table holds fewer than 1 million clones, approximately 96% found once. In this sample, this clone turned up once. This CDR3 is 13 amino acids long. The germline V and J ends were trimmed by 8 bases and 2 bases, with 12 bases remaining between them. Germline CDR1 KGHSH, CDR2 LQKENI.

The TCR originated in a man aged 25-45 years in good health. The genes are TRBV18 and TRBJ2-5; weak D call: TRBD1 (6 bases). The sequenced sample consisted of naive CD8+ T cells sorted from blood. The CDR3 sequence: CASTTGPQETQYF. The CDR3 bases are TGTGCCAGCACTACAGGGCCACAAGAGACCCAGTACTTC.